These 8 T cell receptor beta chains were sequenced from one sample in a study of cytotoxic CD8 clonotypes in ibrutinib-treated CLL. Some clones are missing from TCRdb's copy, which holds only in-frame ones; the method was immunoSEQ multiplex PCR. The table shows some 23,000 clones, with nearly 70% occurring only once. The sample here was PBMCs, taken at disease progression, from a patient treated with ibrutinib. All receptors derive from a human donor with chronic lymphocytic leukemia.

The genes are TRBV5-1 and TRBJ1-5, with 7 bases that match TRBD1. V lost 1 base and J lost 0; bases outside the gene matches: 7. The length of the CDR3 is 17 residues. CDR1 is SGHRS and CDR2 is YFSETQ in the germline V gene. CDR3 region: CASSLTPGTDSNQPQHF. The DNA of the CDR3 is TGCGCCAGCAGCTTGACCCCCGGGACAGATAGCAATCAGCCCCAGCATTTT.

The chain couples TRBV19 to TRBJ1-1; no reliable D call. Per germline, CDR1 LNHDA and CDR2 SQIVND (reference sequence). The ends were cut back, 5 bases at V and 2 bases at J, with 12 bases in the middle. CDR3 size: 14 residues. The chain's CDR3 is CASSRTPANTEAFF. Written as DNA, the CDR3 is TGTGCCAGTAGTCGCACACCCGCTAACACTGAAGCTTTCTTT.

Many counts were recorded for this clone. The rearrangement links TRBV7-9 to TRBJ1-4; perhaps TRBD1 as D (5 bases). The CDR3 has 14 residues. V was pared by 4 bases and J by 8 bases, with 14 bases between. Germline CDR1 and CDR2: SEHNR and FQNEAQ (reference sequence). In DNA, the CDR3 is TGTGCCAGCAGCTCCCTGAGGGGTGGGGAAAAACTGTTTTTT. The encoded protein is CASSSLRGGEKLFF.

This chain uses TRBV5-6 with TRBJ1-2, with D perhaps TRBD1 (6 bases). Trimming removed 2 bases from V and 5 bases from J, with 16 bases in between. Per germline, CDR1 SGHDT and CDR2 YYEEEE. The CDR3 contains 15 residues. The CDR3 sequence is CASSFPTGAAYGYTF. As DNA, the CDR3 is TGTGCCAGCAGCTTTCCGACAGGAGCTGCTTATGGCTACACCTTC.

V usage is TRBV6-6 and J usage is TRBJ1-5, with D maybe TRBD1 (5 bases). CDR1 and CDR2 from the germline V gene are MNHNY and SVGAGI (reference sequence). The CDR3 loop spans 13 amino acids. V gave up 6 bases and J gave up 5 bases, with 11 bases separating them. CDR3 DNA: TGTGCCAGCAGGGGGCGGCTTGATCAGCCCCAGCATTTT. It yields the protein CASRGRLDQPQHF.

The genes are TRBV7-2 and TRBJ2-7; D call uncertain. CDR1 and CDR2 from the germline V gene are SGHTA and FQGNSA. This CDR3 contains 13 residues. The ends were cut back, 0 bases at V and 3 bases at J, with 6 bases in the middle. CDR3 DNA: TGTGCCAGCAGCTTAGCTTCCCTCTACGAGCAGTACTTC. Amino acids: CASSLASLYEQYF.

The CDR3 loop is CASSYGGEGYTF. The CDR3 DNA sequence: TGTGCCAGCAGTTACGGTGGGGAAGGCTACACCTTC. This chain joins TRBV6-6 and TRBJ1-2; D ambiguous. V lost 2 bases, J lost 8 bases, and 9 bases lay in between. The CDR3 is 12 residues long. CDR1 and CDR2 (germline): MNHNY, SVGAGI (reference sequence).

This chain links TRBV6-5 with TRBJ2-5, with D perhaps matching TRBD1 or TRBD2 (5 bases each). This CDR3 spans 13 amino acids. V lost 6 bases to trimming and J lost 7 bases, with 15 bases between them. Germline V gives CDR1 MNHEY, CDR2 SVGAGI. CDR3 loop: CASRRGTVATQYF. For the CDR3, the DNA is TGTGCCAGCAGAAGAGGGACGGTTGCGACCCAGTACTTC.